What follows are 26 T cell receptor beta chains derived from one specimen sequenced in a study of CD8 T cells in ankylosing spondylitis. Study results and limitations: Typical of ankylosing spondylitis blood, it appeared, was a TCR beta motif of under 10 highly homologous variants.

Each CDR3 protein gets one entry after TCRdb re-called the 5' RACE reads with MiXCR. The sample yields roughly 490,000 distinct CDR3 sequences, approximately 5.3% seen once. Their antigen targets remain unknown. The sequencing sample was made of blood, either unsorted or a sorted T cell fraction (not recorded which). The receptors shown here come from a male donor with ankylosing spondylitis.

There are a few counts of this clonotype. The chain employs TRBV2 and TRBJ2-3, with a possible D match to TRBD2 (6 bases). The CDR3 is made up of 14 amino acids. Trimming took off 3 bases at V and 6 bases at J, with 13 bases between the two ends. Germline values: CDR1 SNHLY, CDR2 FYNNEI. In DNA, the CDR3 is TGTGCCAGCAGTGAGGTCAGCGGGCGGGATACGCAGTATTTT. The encoded protein is CASSEVSGRDTQYF.

There are many counts of this clonotype. The J gene is TRBJ1-5, the V gene TRBV20-1; tentative D call: TRBD1 (5 bases). In germline, CDR1 is DFQATT, CDR2 SNEGSKA (reference sequence). The V gene lost 5 bases and the J gene lost 1 base, with 15 bases spanning the gap. The CDR3 sequence is 15 residues long. The CDR3 region is CSALPGDGSNQPQHF. As DNA, the CDR3 is TGCAGTGCTCTCCCGGGGGATGGGAGCAATCAGCCCCAGCATTTT.

There are many counts of this clonotype. This chain's CDR3 is CSARPQTYNSPLHF. The CDR3 DNA is TGCAGTGCTAGACCACAGACCTATAATTCACCCCTCCACTTT. This chain uses TRBV20-1 with TRBJ1-6; no reliable D call. Germline assignment: CDR1 DFQATT and CDR2 SNEGSKA (reference sequence). The CDR3 is 14 residues long. Trimming cost V 2 bases and J 2 bases, with 7 bases left between them.

The table lists this clonotype with many counts. This sequence joins TRBV7-9 and TRBJ2-7, with D perhaps given as TRBD1 or TRBD2 (5 bases each). The germline gives CDR1 SEHNR, CDR2 FQNEAQ (reference sequence). The CDR3 extends over 12 amino acids. Trimming removed 0 bases from V and 9 bases from J, with 9 bases in between. Written as DNA, the CDR3 is TGTGCCAGCAGCTTAGCGGGGGTCGGGCAGTACTTC. This sequence encodes CASSLAGVGQYF.

J is TRBJ2-2 and V is TRBV20-1, with 8 nucleotides matching TRBD2. Losses at the gene ends were 0 bases for V and 0 bases for J; bases not matched to a gene: 9. Germline assignment: CDR1 DFQATT and CDR2 SNEGSKA (reference sequence). The CDR3 spans 18 residues. Here the CDR3 DNA reads TGCAGTGCTAGAGAAGGGGCTAGCGGGTTCGCGAACACCGGGGAGCTGTTTTTT. This encodes CSAREGASGFANTGELFF.

In this sample, this clonotype turned up many times. J is TRBJ1-2 and V is TRBV11-2; 7 bases are shared with TRBD1. Germline CDR1 SGHAT, CDR2 FQNNGV. The V and J ends lost 5 bases and 8 bases, in that order; junction bases with no gene match: 8. This CDR3 is 13 amino acids long. For the CDR3, the DNA is TGTGCCAGCAGCCTCCCAGGGGGTTGGGGCTACACCTTC. Translated: CASSLPGGWGYTF.

This clonotype was seen many times. The V gene is TRBV28, the J gene TRBJ2-2; D not resolved. Per the germline V gene, CDR1 is MDHEN and CDR2 is SYDVKM. Trimming stripped 7 bases from V and 4 bases from J, with 7 bases between. The CDR3 runs to 12 residues. This CDR3 reads CASTEGTGELFF. DNA for the CDR3: TGTGCCAGCACGGAAGGCACCGGGGAGCTGTTTTTT.

In this sample, this clonotype turned up many times. V gene TRBV7-2 combines with J gene TRBJ1-3; 7 bases align to TRBD1. CDR1 and CDR2 (germline): SGHTA, FQGNSA. The CDR3 totals 16 residues. Losses at the gene ends were 6 bases for V and 0 bases for J; bases not matched to a gene: 8. The CDR3 nucleotides are TGTGCCAGCAGTATACAGGGGACCCGCTCTGGAAACACCATATATTTT. As protein: CASSIQGTRSGNTIYF.

This clonotype showed up just a few times. The chain carries TRBV4-2 and TRBJ1-2; D possibly corresponds to TRBD1 (5 bases). The germline CDR1 and CDR2 sequences are LGHNA and YNFKEQ. CDR3 length: 15 amino acids. The V gene lost 2 bases and the J gene lost 6 bases, with 16 bases spanning the gap. The DNA for the CDR3 is TGTGCCAGCAGCCAACCCTACGGGGACGGCGATGGCTACACCTTC. Amino acids: CASSQPYGDGDGYTF.

This clonotype was seen ten or more times. The chain carries TRBV5-1 and TRBJ1-1, with 7 bases identical to TRBD1. CDR1 is SGHRS, CDR2 YFSETQ, per germline. Trimming removed 4 bases from V and 4 bases from J; junction bases left unmatched: 7. The CDR3 totals 14 residues. DNA of the CDR3: TGCGCCAGCAGCCGGGACAGTTTGAGCACTGAAGCTTTCTTT. Its protein is CASSRDSLSTEAFF.

This clonotype was detected many times. The chain links TRBV6-5 to TRBJ2-2; 11 nucleotides align to TRBD2. V dropped 2 bases and J dropped 4; count of bases not matched to a gene: 6. The V gene's germline CDR1 is MNHEY and CDR2 SVGAGI. The length of the CDR3 is 17 residues. The DNA of the CDR3 is TGTGCCAGCAGTTACCGTCCACTAGCGGGAGTCACCGGGGAGCTGTTTTTT. This gives the protein CASSYRPLAGVTGELFF.

This clonotype appeared many times. The genes are TRBV29-1 and TRBJ2-7, with TRBD1 matching over 7 bases. This CDR3 comprises 12 residues. V lost 7 bases, J lost 3 bases, and 6 bases stayed unmatched. Germline V gene data show CDR1 as SQVTM and CDR2 as ANQGSEA. In DNA form, the CDR3 reads TGCAGCGCTATACAGGGGATCTACGAGCAGTACTTC. Translating it yields CSAIQGIYEQYF.

Ten or more counts support this clonotype. The chain is built from TRBV29-1 and TRBJ2-1; D is undetermined. The CDR3 is 15 residues long. Deletions cut 6 bases from V and 3 bases from J, with 18 bases between. Germline V gene data show CDR1 as SQVTM and CDR2 as ANQGSEA. Written as DNA, the CDR3 is TGCAGCGTCTCCGGCCCAGGTGTTTACTACAATGAGCAGTTCTTC. Its protein product is CSVSGPGVYYNEQFF.

Many counts were recorded for this clonotype. The chain is built from TRBV7-8 and TRBJ2-3; tentative D call: TRBD1 (6 bases). CDR1 is SGHVS, CDR2 FQNEAQ, per germline. The V end was cut by 1 base, the J end by 6 bases, with 11 bases between. CDR3 length equals 14 residues. The CDR3 protein is CASSLGLTGDTQYF. CDR3 sequence (DNA): TGTGCCAGCAGCTTAGGCCTAACAGGGGATACGCAGTATTTT.

The CDR3 is CASSTREGLDEQYF. The CDR3 DNA sequence: TGTGCCAGCAGTACCAGGGAGGGTTTGGACGAGCAGTACTTC. V is TRBV27 and J is TRBJ2-7, with TRBD2 matching over 7 bases. The CDR3 has 14 amino acids. From germline, CDR1 is MNHEY and CDR2 SMNVEV (reference sequence). V was pared by 5 bases and J by 5 bases, with 9 bases of the junction left unmatched.

This clonotype was counted many times. One end of the junction varies from germline; a read error may be responsible. The chain employs TRBV20-1 and TRBJ2-7; tentatively, D is TRBD1 (5 bases). CDR1 is DFQATT, CDR2 SNEGSKA, per germline (reference sequence). This CDR3 spans 14 amino acids. CDR3 sequence: CSAGEDNLPYEQYF. CDR3 sequence (DNA): TGCAGTGCTGGAGAGGACAACCTCCCCTACGAGCAGTACTTC.

Here the CDR3 reads CASSQGLAGYGLNEQFF. The CDR3 bases are TGTGCCAGCAGCCAGGGACTAGCGGGATATGGTCTCAATGAGCAGTTCTTC. The rearrangement joins TRBV5-5 to TRBJ2-1; 13 bases align to TRBD2. V lost 4 bases, J lost 6 bases, and 10 bases stayed unmatched. Per the germline V gene, CDR1 is SGHKS and CDR2 is YYEKEE (reference sequence). CDR3 length equals 17 residues.

The chain carries TRBV20-1 and TRBJ2-1; 9 bases map to TRBD2. CDR1 is DFQATT and CDR2 is SNEGSKA in the germline V gene (reference sequence). The CDR3 covers 15 residues. V lost 0 bases, J lost 5 bases, and 5 bases stayed unmatched. The CDR3 here is CSARDRRLADNEQFF. CDR3 bases: TGCAGTGCTAGAGATCGGAGACTAGCGGACAATGAGCAGTTCTTC.

This clonotype was detected ten times or more. V and J are TRBV20-1 and TRBJ1-4; D gene ambiguous. V lost 0 bases, J lost 8 bases, and 7 bases lay in between. Germline V gene lookup returns CDR1 DFQATT and CDR2 SNEGSKA (reference sequence). This CDR3 spans 12 amino acids. The CDR3 DNA reads TGCAGTGCTAGAGATTGGAGGGAAAAACTGTTTTTT. It translates to CSARDWREKLFF.

This clonotype showed up just a few times. This chain uses TRBV4-2 with TRBJ1-2; D might be TRBD1 (5 bases). Germline V gene data show CDR1 as LGHNA and CDR2 as YNFKEQ. This CDR3 comprises 15 residues. Trimming pared 0 bases from V and 3 bases from J, leaving 11 bases between. For the CDR3, the DNA is TGTGCCAGCAGCCAAGATTGGGGCGAGTACTATGGCTACACCTTC. It codes for CASSQDWGEYYGYTF.

In this sample, this clonotype turned up many times. This chain's CDR3 is CASSSRDTNYEQYF. In DNA, the CDR3 is TGTGCCAGCAGCTCCCGGGACACGAACTACGAGCAGTACTTC. J is TRBJ2-7 and V is TRBV7-2, with D possibly TRBD1 on 6 matching bases. Looked up from germline, CDR1 is SGHTA and CDR2 is FQGNSA. The CDR3 runs to 14 residues. Trimming removed 4 bases at V and 3 bases at J, with 13 bases between. Full variable domain (rest looked up from reference TRBV7-2 and TRBJ2-7): GAGVSQSPSNKVTEKGKDVELRCDPISGHTALYWYRQSLGQGLEFLIYFQGNSAPDKSGLPSDRFSAERTGGSVSTLTIQRTQQEDSAVYLCASSSRDTNYEQYFGPGTRLTVT.

There are many counts of this clonotype. V is TRBV12-3 or TRBV12-4 and J is TRBJ2-5, with TRBD2 as a possible D gene (7 bases). CDR3 length: 15 residues. Trimming cost V 7 bases and J 2 bases, with 17 bases left between them. For the CDR3, the DNA is TGTGCCAGCACCTGGGGGAGGGGGGGACAAGAGACCCAGTACTTC. The encoded protein is CASTWGRGGQETQYF.

This clonotype has more than one count but fewer than ten. The chain carries TRBV5-1 and TRBJ2-7; TRBD2 agrees at 7 bases. The CDR3 spans 17 residues. With V trimmed by 2 bases and J by 2 bases, 13 bases remained unmatched. Looked up from germline, CDR1 is SGHRS and CDR2 is YFSETQ. CDR3 nucleotide sequence: TGCGCCAGCAGCTTAGAGGCTAGCGGTCGGTCGCCCTACGAGCAGTACTTC. Residues: CASSLEASGRSPYEQYF.

This clonotype was observed at least ten times. The V gene is TRBV5-4, the J gene TRBJ2-1; TRBD2 matches 12 bases. V shed 4 bases, J shed 8 bases, and the junction held 7 bases outside the gene matches. Germline V gene lookup returns CDR1 SGHNT and CDR2 YYREEE (reference sequence). There are 15 residues in the CDR3. The CDR3 DNA follows: TGTGCCAGCAGCCAAACTAGCGGGGGGTTCGATGAGCAGTTCTTC. Its translation: CASSQTSGGFDEQFF.

The table lists this clonotype with many counts. The rearrangement uses TRBV7-2 and TRBJ2-5; D gene ambiguous. Germline CDR1 is SGHTA and CDR2 is FQGNSA. Trimming removed 4 bases at V and 1 base at J, with 13 bases between. The CDR3 consists of 15 residues. This CDR3 reads CASSWAGRFQETQYF. The CDR3 DNA reads TGTGCCAGCAGCTGGGCCGGCAGGTTCCAAGAGACCCAGTACTTC.

The rearrangement links TRBV27 to TRBJ2-3; no clear D. Germline values: CDR1 MNHEY, CDR2 SMNVEV (reference sequence). Trimming left V 2 bases short and J 7 bases short, with 10 bases between. CDR3 length: 13 amino acids. CDR3 protein: CASSLVQHHTQYF. DNA of the CDR3: TGTGCCAGCAGTTTAGTCCAGCACCATACGCAGTATTTT.